This T cell receptor beta chain was found in a study of CD8 T cells in ankylosing spondylitis. Study-wide points: Seemingly distinctive of ankylosing spondylitis blood was a TCR beta motif formed by eight highly homologous variants. Disease-linked clones reportedly concentrated significantly in matched ankylosing spondylitis synovial fluid. CD8+ by phenotype, disease-linked clones were relatively rare in peripheral blood.

This CDR3 has 15 residues. Trimming pared 0 bases from V and 2 bases from J, leaving 14 bases between. The germline V gene encodes CDR1 SQVTM and CDR2 ANQGSEA. Quantitative 5'-RACE with molecular barcodes produced the TCR beta libraries. Each CDR3 protein gets one entry after TCRdb re-called the 5' RACE reads with MiXCR. This table holds fewer than 200,000 distinct CDR3 sequences, around a tenth found once. The table lists this clonotype with many counts. Its matching antigen is unknown. The chain recombines TRBV29-1 with TRBJ2-7; no clear D gene. The sequenced material came from blood, either unsorted or a sorted T cell fraction (not recorded which). This TCR was recovered from a female donor with ankylosing spondylitis or in good health (not recorded which). CDR3 DNA sequence: TGCAGCGTTGAAGACGTTAAAGGGCCCCCCTACGAGCAGTACTTC. Translating it yields CSVEDVKGPPYEQYF.